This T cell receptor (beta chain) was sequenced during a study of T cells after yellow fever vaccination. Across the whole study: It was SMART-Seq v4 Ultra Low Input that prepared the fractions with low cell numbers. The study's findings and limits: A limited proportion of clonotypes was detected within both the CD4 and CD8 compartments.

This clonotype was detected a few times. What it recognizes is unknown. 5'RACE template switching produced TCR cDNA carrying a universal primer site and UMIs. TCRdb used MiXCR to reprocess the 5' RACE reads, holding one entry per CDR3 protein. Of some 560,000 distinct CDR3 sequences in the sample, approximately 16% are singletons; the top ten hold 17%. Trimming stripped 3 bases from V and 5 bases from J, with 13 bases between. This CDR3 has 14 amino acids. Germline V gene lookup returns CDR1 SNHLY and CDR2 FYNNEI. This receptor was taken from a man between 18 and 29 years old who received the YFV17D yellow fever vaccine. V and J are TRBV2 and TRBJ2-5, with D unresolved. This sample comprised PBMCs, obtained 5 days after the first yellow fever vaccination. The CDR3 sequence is CASSDSESWETQYF. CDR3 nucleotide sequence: TGTGCCAGCAGTGATTCCGAATCTTGGGAGACCCAGTACTTC.